The clone carrying this TCR beta chain has a count of ten or more. Its antigen is undetermined. One entry per CDR3 protein, called by TCRdb with MiXCR from the multiplex PCR reads. In the table there are about 180,000 distinct CDR3 sequences, roughly 30% of which are singletons. The lymph nodes were axillary draining lymph nodes from breast cancer patients. The data originate from a study of breast tumors, draining lymph nodes, adjacent tissues. Study outcomes and limitations: Data fit most tumor T cells coming from lymph node, expanding in tumor. Tumors had less TCR diversity than lymph nodes, more than nontumor tissue.

CDR3 length: 17 residues. Germline lookup yields CDR1 MNHEY and CDR2 SVGAGI. The V end lost 6 bases, the J end lost 5 bases, and 20 bases lay between the germline ends. The genes are TRBV6-5 and TRBJ1-6; D gene ambiguous. What was sequenced was axillary lymph node tissue. The sequence came from a female donor with breast cancer. Some clones in this sample may be carry-over from other donors' samples. CDR3 loop: CASRSGNRAPDNSPLHF. The CDR3 DNA is TGTGCCAGCAGGTCGGGTAATCGGGCGCCGGATAATTCACCCCTCCACTTT.